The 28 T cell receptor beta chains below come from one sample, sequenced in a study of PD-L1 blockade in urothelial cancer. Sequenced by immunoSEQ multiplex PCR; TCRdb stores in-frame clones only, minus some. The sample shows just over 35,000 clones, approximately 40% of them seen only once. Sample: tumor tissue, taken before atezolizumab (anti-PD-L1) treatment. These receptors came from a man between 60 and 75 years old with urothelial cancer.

The CDR3 DNA sequence: TGTGCCAGTAGTCCGACTATTAGCACAGATACGCAGTATTTT. This codes for CASSPTISTDTQYF. This chain joins TRBV19 and TRBJ2-3; maybe TRBD2 (5 bases). V lost 5 bases and J lost 0, with 9 bases in between. There are 14 residues in the CDR3. The V gene's germline CDR1 is LNHDA and CDR2 SQIVND (reference sequence).

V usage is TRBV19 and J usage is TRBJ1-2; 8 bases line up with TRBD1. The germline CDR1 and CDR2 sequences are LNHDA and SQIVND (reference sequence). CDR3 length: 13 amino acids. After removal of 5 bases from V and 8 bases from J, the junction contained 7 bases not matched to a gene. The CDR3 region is CASSLDRVKGYTF. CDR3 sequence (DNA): TGTGCCAGTAGTCTGGACAGGGTAAAAGGCTACACCTTC.

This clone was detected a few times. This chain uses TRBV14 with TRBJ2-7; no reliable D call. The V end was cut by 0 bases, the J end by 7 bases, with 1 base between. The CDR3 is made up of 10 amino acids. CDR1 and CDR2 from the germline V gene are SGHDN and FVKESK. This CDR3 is CASSQDEQYF. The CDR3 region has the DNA TGTGCCAGCAGCCAAGATGAGCAGTACTTC.

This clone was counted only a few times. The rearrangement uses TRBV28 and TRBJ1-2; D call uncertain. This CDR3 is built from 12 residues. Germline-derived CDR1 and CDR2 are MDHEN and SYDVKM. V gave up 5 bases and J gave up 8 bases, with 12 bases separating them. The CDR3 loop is CASSHTKTGYTF. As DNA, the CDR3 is TGTGCCAGCAGTCACACTAAGACGGGCTACACCTTC.

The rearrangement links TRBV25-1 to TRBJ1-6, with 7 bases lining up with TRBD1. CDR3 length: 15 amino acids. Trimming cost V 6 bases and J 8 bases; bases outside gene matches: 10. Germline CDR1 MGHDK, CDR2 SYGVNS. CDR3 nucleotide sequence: TGTGCCAGCAGGGATTCGACAGGGTTGTATTCACCCCTCCACTTT. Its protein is CASRDSTGLYSPLHF. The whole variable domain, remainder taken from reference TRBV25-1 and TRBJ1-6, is EADIYQTPRYLVIGTGKKITLECSQTMGHDKMYWYQQDPGMELHLIHYSYGVNSTEKGDLSSESTVSRIRTEHFPLTLESARPSHTSQYLCASRDSTGLYSPLHFGNGTRLTVT.

CDR3 DNA: TGTGCCAGCAGTTTGTGGCAGGCTGGGGCCAACGTCCTGACTTTC. This translates into CASSLWQAGANVLTF. The rearrangement links TRBV28 to TRBJ2-6; no firm D call. Trimming cost V 3 bases and J 2 bases, with 8 bases left between them. The CDR3 runs to 15 residues. CDR1 is MDHEN and CDR2 is SYDVKM in the germline V gene.

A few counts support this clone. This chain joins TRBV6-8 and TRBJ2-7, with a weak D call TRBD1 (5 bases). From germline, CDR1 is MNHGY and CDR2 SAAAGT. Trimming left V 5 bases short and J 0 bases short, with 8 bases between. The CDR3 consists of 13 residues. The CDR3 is CASSRQISYEQYF. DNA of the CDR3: TGTGCCAGCAGTCGACAGATCTCCTACGAGCAGTACTTC.

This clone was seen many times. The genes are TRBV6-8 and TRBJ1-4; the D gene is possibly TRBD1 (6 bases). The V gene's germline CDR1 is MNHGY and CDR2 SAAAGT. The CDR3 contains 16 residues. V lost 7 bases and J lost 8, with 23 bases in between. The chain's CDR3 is CASTHSGYRATEKLFF. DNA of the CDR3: TGTGCCAGCACCCACTCGGGGTACAGGGCCACCGAAAAACTGTTTTTT.

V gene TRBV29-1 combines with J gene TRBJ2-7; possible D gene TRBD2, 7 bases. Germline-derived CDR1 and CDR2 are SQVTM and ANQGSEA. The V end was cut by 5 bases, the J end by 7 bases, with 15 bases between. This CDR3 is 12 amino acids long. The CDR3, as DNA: TGCAGCGTTCCCCGGGGGGCGCGGGAGCAGTACTTC. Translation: CSVPRGAREQYF.

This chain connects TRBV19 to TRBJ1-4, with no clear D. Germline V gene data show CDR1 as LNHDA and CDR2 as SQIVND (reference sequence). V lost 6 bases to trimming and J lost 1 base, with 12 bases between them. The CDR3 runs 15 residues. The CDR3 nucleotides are TGTGCCAGTAGGTCGACATGGATAACTAATGAAAAACTGTTTTTT. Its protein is CASRSTWITNEKLFF.

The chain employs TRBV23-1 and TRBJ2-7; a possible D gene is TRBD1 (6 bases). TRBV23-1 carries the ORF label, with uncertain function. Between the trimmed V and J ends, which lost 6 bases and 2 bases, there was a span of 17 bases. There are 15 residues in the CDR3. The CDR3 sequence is CASSQVATGPYEQYF. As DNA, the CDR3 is TGCGCCAGCAGCCAAGTCGCGACAGGACCCTACGAGCAGTACTTC.

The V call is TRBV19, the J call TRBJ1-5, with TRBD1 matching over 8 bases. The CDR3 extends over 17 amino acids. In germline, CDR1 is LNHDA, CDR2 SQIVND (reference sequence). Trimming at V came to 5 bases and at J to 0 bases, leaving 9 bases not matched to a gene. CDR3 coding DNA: TGTGCCAGTAGTTCTCCAGGGGGCGCACATAGCAATCAGCCCCAGCATTTT. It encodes CASSSPGGAHSNQPQHF.

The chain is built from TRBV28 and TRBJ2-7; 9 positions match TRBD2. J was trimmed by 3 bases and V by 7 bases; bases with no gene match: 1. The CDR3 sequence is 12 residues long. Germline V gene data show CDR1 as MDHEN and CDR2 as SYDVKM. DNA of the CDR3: TGTGCCAGCAATAGCGGGAGCTACGAGCAGTACTTC. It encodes CASNSGSYEQYF. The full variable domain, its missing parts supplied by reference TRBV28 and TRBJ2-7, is DVKVTQSSRYLVKRTGEKVFLECVQDMDHENMFWYRQDPGLGLRLIYFSYDVKMKEKGDIPEGYSVSREKKERFSLILESASTNQTSMYLCASNSGSYEQYFGPGTRLTVT.

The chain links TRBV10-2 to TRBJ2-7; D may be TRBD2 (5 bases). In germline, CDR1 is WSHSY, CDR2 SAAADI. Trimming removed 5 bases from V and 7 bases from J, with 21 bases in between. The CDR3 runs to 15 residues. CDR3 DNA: TGCGCCAGCAGTAACCACGGGGTAAGCGGCGGGGAGCAGTACTTC. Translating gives CASSNHGVSGGEQYF.

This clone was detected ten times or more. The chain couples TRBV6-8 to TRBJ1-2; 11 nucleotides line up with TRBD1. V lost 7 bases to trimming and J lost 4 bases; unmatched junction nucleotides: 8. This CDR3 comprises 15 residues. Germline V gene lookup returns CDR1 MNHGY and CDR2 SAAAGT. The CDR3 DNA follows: TGTGCCAGCAAGGACAGGGGGCGGGGTAGCTATGGCTACACCTTC. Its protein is CASKDRGRGSYGYTF.

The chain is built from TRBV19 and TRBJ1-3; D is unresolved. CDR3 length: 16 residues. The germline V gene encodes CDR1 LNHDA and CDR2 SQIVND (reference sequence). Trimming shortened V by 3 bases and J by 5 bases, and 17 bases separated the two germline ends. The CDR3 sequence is CASSISRLKKRNTIYF. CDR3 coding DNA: TGTGCCAGTAGTATCAGCAGGCTGAAGAAGAGAAACACCATATATTTT.

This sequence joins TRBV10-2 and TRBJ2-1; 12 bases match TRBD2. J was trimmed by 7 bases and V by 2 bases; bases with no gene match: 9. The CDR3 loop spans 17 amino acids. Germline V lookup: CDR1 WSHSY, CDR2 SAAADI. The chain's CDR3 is CASSEDSLAGGHNEQFF. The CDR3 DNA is TGCGCCAGCAGTGAGGATTCCCTAGCGGGGGGGCATAATGAGCAGTTCTTC.

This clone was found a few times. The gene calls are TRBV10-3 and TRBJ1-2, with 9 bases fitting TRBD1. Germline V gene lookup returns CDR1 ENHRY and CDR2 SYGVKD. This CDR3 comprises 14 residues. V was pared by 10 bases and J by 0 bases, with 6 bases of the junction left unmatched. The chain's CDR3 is CASGGTGSNYGYTF. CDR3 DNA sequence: TGTGCCAGCGGGGGGACAGGGTCTAACTATGGCTACACCTTC.

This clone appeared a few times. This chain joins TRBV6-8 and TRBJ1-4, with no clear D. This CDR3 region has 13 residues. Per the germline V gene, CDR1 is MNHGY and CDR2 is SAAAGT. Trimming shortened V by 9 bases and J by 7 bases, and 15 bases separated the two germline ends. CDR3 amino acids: CASSGVLGEKLFF. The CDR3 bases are TGTGCCAGTTCCGGGGTCCTCGGTGAAAAACTGTTTTTT.

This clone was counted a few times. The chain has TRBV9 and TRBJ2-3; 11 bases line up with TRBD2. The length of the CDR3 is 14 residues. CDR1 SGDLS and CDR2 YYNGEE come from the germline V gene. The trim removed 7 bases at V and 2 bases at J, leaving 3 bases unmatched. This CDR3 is CASEGLAATDTQYF. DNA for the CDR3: TGTGCCAGCGAGGGACTAGCGGCCACAGATACGCAGTATTTT.

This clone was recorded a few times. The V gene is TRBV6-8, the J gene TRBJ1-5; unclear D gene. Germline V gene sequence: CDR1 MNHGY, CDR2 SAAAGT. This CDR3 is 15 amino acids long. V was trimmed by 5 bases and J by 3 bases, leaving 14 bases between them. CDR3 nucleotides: TGTGCCAGCAGTCCCCCGGAAGGGCCCAATCAGCCCCAGCATTTT. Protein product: CASSPPEGPNQPQHF.

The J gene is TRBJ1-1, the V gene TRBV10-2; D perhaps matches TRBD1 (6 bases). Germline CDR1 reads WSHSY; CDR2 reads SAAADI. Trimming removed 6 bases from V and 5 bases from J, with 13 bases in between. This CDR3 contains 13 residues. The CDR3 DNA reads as TGCGCCAGCAGGTTCGACAGGTATACTGAAGCTTTCTTT. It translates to CASRFDRYTEAFF.

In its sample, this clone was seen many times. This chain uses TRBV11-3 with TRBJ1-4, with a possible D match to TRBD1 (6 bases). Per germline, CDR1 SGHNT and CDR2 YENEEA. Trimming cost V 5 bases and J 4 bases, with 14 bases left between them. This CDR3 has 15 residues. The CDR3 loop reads CASSQTGYSNEKLFF. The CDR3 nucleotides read TGTGCCAGCAGCCAAACAGGGTATAGTAATGAAAAACTGTTTTTT.

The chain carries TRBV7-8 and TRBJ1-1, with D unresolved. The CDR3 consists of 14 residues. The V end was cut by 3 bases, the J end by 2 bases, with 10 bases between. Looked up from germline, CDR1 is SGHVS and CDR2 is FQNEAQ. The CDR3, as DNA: TGTGCCAGCAGCTTTCGGGCCCAAAACACTGAAGCTTTCTTT. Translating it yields CASSFRAQNTEAFF.

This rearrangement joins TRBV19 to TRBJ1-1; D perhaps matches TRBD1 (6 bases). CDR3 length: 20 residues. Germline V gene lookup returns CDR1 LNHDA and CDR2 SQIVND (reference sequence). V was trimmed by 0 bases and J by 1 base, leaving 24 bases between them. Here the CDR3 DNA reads TGTGCCAGTAGTATAGAGAGATGGGGGGCGGATTACTTTGCGAACACTGAAGCTTTCTTT. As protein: CASSIERWGADYFANTEAFF.

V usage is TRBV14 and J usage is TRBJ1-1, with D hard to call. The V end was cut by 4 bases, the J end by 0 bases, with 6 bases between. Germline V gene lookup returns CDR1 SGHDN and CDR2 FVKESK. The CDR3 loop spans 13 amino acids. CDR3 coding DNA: TGTGCCAGCAGCCCCTCAATGAACACTGAAGCTTTCTTT. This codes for CASSPSMNTEAFF.

This CDR3 reads CASSRTSGRETQYF. The DNA for the CDR3 is TGTGCCAGTAGTAGGACTAGCGGTAGAGAGACCCAGTACTTC. The V and J genes are TRBV19 and TRBJ2-5; TRBD2 aligns across 10 bases. CDR3 size: 14 residues. J gave up 4 bases and V 4 bases, and 3 bases lay outside the gene matches. Germline-derived CDR1 and CDR2 are LNHDA and SQIVND (reference sequence).

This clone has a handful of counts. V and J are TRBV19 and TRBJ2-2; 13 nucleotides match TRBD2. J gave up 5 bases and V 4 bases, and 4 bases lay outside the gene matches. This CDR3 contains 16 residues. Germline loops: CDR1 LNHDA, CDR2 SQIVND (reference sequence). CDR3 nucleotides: TGTGCCAGTAGTAGGGGGACTAGCGGGGTGACCGGGGAGCTGTTTTTT. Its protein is CASSRGTSGVTGELFF.